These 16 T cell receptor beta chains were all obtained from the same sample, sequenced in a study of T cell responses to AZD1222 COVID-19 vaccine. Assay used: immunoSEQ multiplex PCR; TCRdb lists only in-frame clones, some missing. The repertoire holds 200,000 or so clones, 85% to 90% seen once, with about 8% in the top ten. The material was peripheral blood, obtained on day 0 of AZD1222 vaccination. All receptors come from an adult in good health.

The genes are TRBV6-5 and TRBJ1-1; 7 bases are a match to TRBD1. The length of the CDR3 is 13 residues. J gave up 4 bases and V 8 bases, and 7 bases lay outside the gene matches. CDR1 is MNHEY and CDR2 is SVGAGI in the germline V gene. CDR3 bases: TGTGCCAGCCAGAGGGGGCTCGTCACTGAAGCTTTCTTT. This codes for CASQRGLVTEAFF.

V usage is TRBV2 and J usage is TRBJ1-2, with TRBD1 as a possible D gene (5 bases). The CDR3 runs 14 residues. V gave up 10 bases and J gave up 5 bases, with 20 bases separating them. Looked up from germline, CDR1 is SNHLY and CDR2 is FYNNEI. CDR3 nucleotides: TGTGCCACGCCCCTTGGGACGCCTGGATATGGCTACACCTTC. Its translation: CATPLGTPGYGYTF.

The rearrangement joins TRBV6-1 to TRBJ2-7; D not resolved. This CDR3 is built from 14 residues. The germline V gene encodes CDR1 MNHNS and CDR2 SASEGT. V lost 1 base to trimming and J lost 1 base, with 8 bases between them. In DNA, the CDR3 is TGTGCCAGCAGTGAAGTTTACTCATCCTACGAGCAGTACTTC. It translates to CASSEVYSSYEQYF.

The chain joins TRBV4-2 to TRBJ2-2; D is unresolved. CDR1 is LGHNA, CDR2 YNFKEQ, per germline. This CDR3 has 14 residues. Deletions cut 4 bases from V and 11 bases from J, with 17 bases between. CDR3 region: CASSLPDRSPELFF. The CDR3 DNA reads TGTGCCAGCAGCCTTCCAGACCGGAGTCCAGAGCTGTTTTTT.

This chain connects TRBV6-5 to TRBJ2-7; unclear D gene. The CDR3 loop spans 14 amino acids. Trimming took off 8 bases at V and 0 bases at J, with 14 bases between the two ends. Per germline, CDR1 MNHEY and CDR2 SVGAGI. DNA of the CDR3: TGTGCCAGCGCCACAAGCAGGAGCTCCTACGAGCAGTACTTC. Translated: CASATSRSSYEQYF.

The CDR3, as DNA: TGCAGCGTTTCTTTTGGGACAGGGGAAGAGACCCAGTACTTC. Protein product: CSVSFGTGEETQYF. The rearrangement uses TRBV29-1 and TRBJ2-5; 10 bases align to TRBD1. In germline, CDR1 is SQVTM, CDR2 ANQGSEA. V lost 5 bases, J lost 3 bases, and 6 bases stayed unmatched. The CDR3 has 14 amino acids.

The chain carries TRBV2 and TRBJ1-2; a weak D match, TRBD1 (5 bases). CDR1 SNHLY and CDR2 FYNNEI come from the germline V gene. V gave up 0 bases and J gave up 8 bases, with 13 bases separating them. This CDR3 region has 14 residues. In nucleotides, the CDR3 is TGTGCCAGCAGTGAAGCGTTCTATCAGGGAGGCTACACCTTC. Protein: CASSEAFYQGGYTF.

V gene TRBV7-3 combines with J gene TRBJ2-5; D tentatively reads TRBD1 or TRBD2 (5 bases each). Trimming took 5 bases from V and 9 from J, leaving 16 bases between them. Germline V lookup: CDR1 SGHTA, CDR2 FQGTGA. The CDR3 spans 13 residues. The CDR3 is CASSRDRLEPQYF. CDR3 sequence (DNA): TGTGCCAGCAGCCGGGACCGTCTCGAGCCCCAGTACTTC.

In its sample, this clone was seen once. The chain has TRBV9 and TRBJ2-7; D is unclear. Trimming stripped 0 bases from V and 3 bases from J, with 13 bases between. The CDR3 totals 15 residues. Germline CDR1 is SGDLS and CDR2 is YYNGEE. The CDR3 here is CASSVGSDTIYEQYF. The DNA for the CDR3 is TGTGCCAGCAGCGTAGGATCTGACACGATCTACGAGCAGTACTTC.

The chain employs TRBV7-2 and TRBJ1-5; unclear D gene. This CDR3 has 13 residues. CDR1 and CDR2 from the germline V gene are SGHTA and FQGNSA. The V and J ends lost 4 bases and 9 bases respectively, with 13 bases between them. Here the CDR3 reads CASSSARSGPQHF. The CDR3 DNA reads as TGTGCCAGCAGCTCAGCTCGTAGTGGGCCCCAGCATTTT. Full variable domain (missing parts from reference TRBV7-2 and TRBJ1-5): GAGVSQSPSNKVTEKGKDVELRCDPISGHTALYWYRQSLGQGLEFLIYFQGNSAPDKSGLPSDRFSAERTGGSVSTLTIQRTQQEDSAVYLCASSSARSGPQHFGDGTRLSIL.

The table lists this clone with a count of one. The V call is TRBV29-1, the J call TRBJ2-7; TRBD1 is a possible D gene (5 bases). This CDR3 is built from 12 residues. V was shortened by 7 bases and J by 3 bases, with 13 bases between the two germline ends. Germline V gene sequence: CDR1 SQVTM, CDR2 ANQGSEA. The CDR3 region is CSGGDRGYEQYF. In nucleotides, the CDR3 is TGCAGCGGTGGAGATAGGGGCTACGAGCAGTACTTC.

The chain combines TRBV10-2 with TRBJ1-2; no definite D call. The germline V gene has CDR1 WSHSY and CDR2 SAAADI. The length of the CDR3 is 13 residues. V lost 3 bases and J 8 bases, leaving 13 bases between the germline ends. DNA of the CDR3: TGCGCCAGCAGTGATAGGGCAGGAGGAGGCTACACCTTC. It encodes CASSDRAGGGYTF.

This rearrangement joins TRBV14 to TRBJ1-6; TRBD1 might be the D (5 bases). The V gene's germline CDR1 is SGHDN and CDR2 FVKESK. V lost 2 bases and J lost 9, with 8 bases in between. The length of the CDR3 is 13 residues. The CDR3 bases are TGTGCCAGCAGCCAATTGGGGGGTTCACCCCTCCACTTT. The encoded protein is CASSQLGGSPLHF.

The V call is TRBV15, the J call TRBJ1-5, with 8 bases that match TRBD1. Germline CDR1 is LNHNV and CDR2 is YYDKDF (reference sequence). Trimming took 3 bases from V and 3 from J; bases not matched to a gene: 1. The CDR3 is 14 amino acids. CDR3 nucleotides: TGTGCCACCAGCAGGACAGGGGCCAATCAGCCCCAGCATTTT. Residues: CATSRTGANQPQHF.

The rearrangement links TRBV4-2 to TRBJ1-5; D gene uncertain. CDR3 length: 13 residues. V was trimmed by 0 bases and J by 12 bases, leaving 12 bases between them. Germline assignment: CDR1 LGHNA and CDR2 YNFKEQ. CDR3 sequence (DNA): TGTGCCAGCAGCCAAGATTTGGGAGAAAGCCAGCATTTT. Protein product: CASSQDLGESQHF.

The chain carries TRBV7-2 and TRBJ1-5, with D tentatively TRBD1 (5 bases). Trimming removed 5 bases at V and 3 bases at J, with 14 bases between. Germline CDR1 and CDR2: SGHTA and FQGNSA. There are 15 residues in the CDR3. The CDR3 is CASSPGPGNNQPQHF. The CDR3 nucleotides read TGTGCCAGCAGCCCCGGTCCAGGGAACAATCAGCCCCAGCATTTT.